This entry concerns a single T cell receptor (beta chain). Germline-derived CDR1 and CDR2 are KGHSH and LQKENI. Trimming removed 5 bases from V and 0 bases from J, with 13 bases in between. This CDR3 contains 16 residues. This sample was included in a study of cytomegalovirus exposure and HLA in healthy donors. The PCR used 60 Vbeta and 13 Jbeta primers. Profiling relied on immunoSEQ multiplex PCR, and the TCRdb table lists in-frame clones only, not all of them. The profile shows roughly 100,000 clones, over 80% of them singletons. Sequences were obtained from PBMCs. The rearrangement joins TRBV18 to TRBJ1-4; D uncertain. The clonotype comes from a man between 18 and 35 years old in good health and CMV-seronegative. The CDR3 region has the DNA TGTGCCAGCTCAAAACAGAGACTAACAACTAATGAAAAACTGTTTTTT. Its translation is CASSKQRLTTNEKLFF.